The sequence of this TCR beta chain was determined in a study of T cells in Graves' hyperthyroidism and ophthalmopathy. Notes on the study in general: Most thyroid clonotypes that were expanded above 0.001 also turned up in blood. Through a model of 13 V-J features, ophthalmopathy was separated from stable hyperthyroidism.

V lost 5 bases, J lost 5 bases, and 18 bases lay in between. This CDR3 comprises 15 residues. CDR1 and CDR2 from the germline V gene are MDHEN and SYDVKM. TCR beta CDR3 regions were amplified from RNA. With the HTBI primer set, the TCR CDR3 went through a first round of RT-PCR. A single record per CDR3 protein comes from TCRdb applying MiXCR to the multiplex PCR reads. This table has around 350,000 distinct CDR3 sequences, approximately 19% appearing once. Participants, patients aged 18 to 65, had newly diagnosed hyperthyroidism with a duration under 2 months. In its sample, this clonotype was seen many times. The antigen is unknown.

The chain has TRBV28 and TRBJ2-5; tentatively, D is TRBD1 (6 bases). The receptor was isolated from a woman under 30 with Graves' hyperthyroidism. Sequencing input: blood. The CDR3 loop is CASSLGDTAWETQYF. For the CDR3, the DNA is TGTGCCAGCAGTCTCGGGGACACCGCCTGGGAGACCCAGTACTTC.